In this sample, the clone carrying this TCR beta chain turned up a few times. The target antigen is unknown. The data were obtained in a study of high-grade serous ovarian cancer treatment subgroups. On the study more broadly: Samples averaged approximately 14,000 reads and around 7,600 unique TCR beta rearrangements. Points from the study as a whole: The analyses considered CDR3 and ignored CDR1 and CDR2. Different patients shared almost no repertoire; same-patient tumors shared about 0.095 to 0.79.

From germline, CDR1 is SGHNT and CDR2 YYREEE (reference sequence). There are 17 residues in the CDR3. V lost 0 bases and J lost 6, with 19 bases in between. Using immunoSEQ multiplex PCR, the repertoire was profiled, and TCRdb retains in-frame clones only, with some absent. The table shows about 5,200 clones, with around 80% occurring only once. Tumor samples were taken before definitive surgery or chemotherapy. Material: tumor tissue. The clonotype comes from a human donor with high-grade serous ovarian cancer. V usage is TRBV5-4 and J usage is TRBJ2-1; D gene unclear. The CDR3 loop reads CASSLAAAGSGFNEQFF. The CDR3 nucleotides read TGTGCCAGCAGCTTGGCCGCGGCTGGGTCTGGGTTCAATGAGCAGTTCTTC.